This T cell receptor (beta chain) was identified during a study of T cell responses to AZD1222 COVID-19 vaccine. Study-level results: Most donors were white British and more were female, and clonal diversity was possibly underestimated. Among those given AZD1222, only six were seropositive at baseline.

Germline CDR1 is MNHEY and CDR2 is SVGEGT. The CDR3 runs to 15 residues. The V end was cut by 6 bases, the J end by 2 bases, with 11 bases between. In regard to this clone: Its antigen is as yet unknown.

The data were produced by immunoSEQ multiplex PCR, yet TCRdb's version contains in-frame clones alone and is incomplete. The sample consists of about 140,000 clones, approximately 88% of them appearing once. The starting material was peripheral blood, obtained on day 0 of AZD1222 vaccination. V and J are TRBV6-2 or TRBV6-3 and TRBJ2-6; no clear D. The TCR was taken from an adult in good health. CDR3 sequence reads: CASSAWVPGANVLTF. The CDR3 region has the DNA TGTGCCAGCAGCGCCTGGGTCCCTGGGGCCAACGTCCTGACTTTC.